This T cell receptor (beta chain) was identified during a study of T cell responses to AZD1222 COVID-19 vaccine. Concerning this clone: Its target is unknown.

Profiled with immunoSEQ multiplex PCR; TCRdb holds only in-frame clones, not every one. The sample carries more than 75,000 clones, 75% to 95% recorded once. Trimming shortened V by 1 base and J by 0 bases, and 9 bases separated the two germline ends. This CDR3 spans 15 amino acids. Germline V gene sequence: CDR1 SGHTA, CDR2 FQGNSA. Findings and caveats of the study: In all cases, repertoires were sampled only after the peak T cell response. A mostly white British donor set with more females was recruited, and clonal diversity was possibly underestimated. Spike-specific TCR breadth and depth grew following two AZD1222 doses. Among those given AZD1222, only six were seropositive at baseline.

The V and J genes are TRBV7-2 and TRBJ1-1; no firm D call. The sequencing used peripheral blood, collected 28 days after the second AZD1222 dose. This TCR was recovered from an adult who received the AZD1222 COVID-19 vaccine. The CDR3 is CASSLGGSVNTEAFF. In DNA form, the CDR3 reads TGTGCCAGCAGCTTAGGAGGGTCCGTGAACACTGAAGCTTTCTTT.